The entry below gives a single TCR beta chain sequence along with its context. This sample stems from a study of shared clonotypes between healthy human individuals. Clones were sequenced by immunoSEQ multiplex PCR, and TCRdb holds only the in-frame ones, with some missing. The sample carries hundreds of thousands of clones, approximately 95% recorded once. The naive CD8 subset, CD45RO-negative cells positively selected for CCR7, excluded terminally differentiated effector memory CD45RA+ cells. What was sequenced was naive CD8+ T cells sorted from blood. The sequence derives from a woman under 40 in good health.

In nucleotides, the CDR3 is TGTGCCAGCAGCCAAGAGGGACAGGGCCCCTACGAGCAGTACTTC. Translation gives CASSQEGQGPYEQYF. The rearrangement uses TRBV4-2 and TRBJ2-7, with 9 bases aligning to TRBD1. CDR1 and CDR2 from the germline V gene are LGHNA and YNFKEQ. This CDR3 spans 15 amino acids. Trimming removed 0 bases from V and 2 bases from J; junction bases left unmatched: 2.